A selection of T cell receptor beta chains follows, all from one sample in a study of blood T cells in healthy people across ages. TCRdb processed the 5' RACE reads anew with MiXCR; each CDR3 protein has one entry. The sample consists of about 730,000 distinct CDR3 sequences, approximately 39% of them appearing once. The specimen was blood. The receptors were gathered from a woman aged 60-75 years in good health. The CDR3 runs from the conserved cysteine through the conserved F or W. The D gene is left open where the match is weak. Clone size is shown for a subset of rows, as once, few, many or a class of expanded clone.

j_gene: TRBJ2-7; v_gene: TRBV7-3; d_gene: TRBD1; abundance: NA; CDR3nt: TGTGCCAGCAGCTTAATGCCCCCGGGACAGGGCTACGAGCAGTACTTC; CDR3aa: CASSLMPPGQGYEQYF
j_gene: TRBJ2-7; v_gene: TRBV6-5; d_gene: TRBD1; abundance: few; CDR3nt: TGTGCCAGCAGTCACCCTTGGACAGGGAGTTCCTACGAGCAGTACTTC; CDR3aa: CASSHPWTGSSYEQYF
j_gene: TRBJ2-3; v_gene: TRBV5-5; d_gene: NA; abundance: many; CDR3nt: TGTGCCAGCAGCTCACCGGCGGCAGATACGCAGTATTTT; CDR3aa: CASSSPAADTQYF
j_gene: TRBJ2-3; v_gene: TRBV7-2; d_gene: NA; abundance: NA; CDR3nt: TGTGCCAGCAGCTTAATGCAAGAGGATACGCAGTATTTT; CDR3aa: CASSLMQEDTQYF
j_gene: TRBJ2-7; v_gene: TRBV7-9; d_gene: NA; abundance: few; CDR3nt: TGTGCCAGCAGCGGACAGACCACCTCCTACGAGCAGTACTTC; CDR3aa: CASSGQTTSYEQYF
j_gene: TRBJ2-7; v_gene: TRBV6-5; d_gene: TRBD1; abundance: many; CDR3nt: TGTGCCAGCAGCGGGGACAGGGGGTACGAGCAGTACTTC; CDR3aa: CASSGDRGYEQYF
j_gene: TRBJ2-1; v_gene: TRBV12-3/TRBV12-4; d_gene: TRBD2; abundance: NA; CDR3nt: TGTGCCAGCAATTTAGCTAGCGGGAGAAGGGGTGAGCAGTTCTTC; CDR3aa: CASNLASGRRGEQFF
j_gene: TRBJ1-4; v_gene: TRBV7-2; d_gene: TRBD1; abundance: NA; CDR3nt: TGTGCCAGCAGCTTATATACGACAGGGGTGGGTGAAAAACTGTTTTTT; CDR3aa: CASSLYTTGVGEKLFF
j_gene: TRBJ2-6; v_gene: TRBV5-1; d_gene: NA; abundance: few; CDR3nt: TGCGCCAGCAGCTTGGCTCGAAGGGGGTATGGGGCCAACGTCCTGACTTTC; CDR3aa: CASSLARRGYGANVLTF
j_gene: TRBJ2-1; v_gene: TRBV7-2; d_gene: NA; abundance: NA; CDR3nt: TGTGCCAGCAGCTTAGCCCTTTCAGACCCGGAGCAGTTCTTC; CDR3aa: CASSLALSDPEQFF
j_gene: TRBJ2-1; v_gene: TRBV4-1; d_gene: NA; abundance: NA; CDR3nt: TGCGCCAGCAGCCAAGAAGGACAGTTCTCTTACAATGAGCAGTTCTTC; CDR3aa: CASSQEGQFSYNEQFF
j_gene: TRBJ1-2; v_gene: TRBV5-1; d_gene: NA; abundance: NA; CDR3nt: TGCGCCAGCAGCTATGACGGGGTCACTTCGTATGGCTACACCTTC; CDR3aa: CASSYDGVTSYGYTF
j_gene: TRBJ1-1; v_gene: TRBV10-3; d_gene: NA; abundance: NA; CDR3nt: TGTGCCACGGGACAGAACACTGAAGCTTTCTTT; CDR3aa: CATGQNTEAFF
j_gene: TRBJ1-1; v_gene: TRBV27; d_gene: TRBD1; abundance: NA; CDR3nt: TGTGCCAGCAGTTTATCGACAGGGCAGGGGAAGAGAGCTTTCTTT; CDR3aa: CASSLSTGQGKRAFF
j_gene: TRBJ2-5; v_gene: TRBV29-1; d_gene: NA; abundance: many; CDR3nt: TGCAGCGCCCTACAGGGAAGCGAGACCCAGTACTTC; CDR3aa: CSALQGSETQYF
j_gene: TRBJ2-3; v_gene: TRBV12-3/TRBV12-4; d_gene: TRBD1; abundance: NA; CDR3nt: TGTGCCAGCAGTTTAACGGGAGCAGGGACAGGGAGAGATACGCAGTATTTT; CDR3aa: CASSLTGAGTGRDTQYF
j_gene: TRBJ2-1; v_gene: TRBV9; d_gene: TRBD2; abundance: NA; CDR3nt: TGTGCCAGCAGCGGCGGGGGGGAAACCTACAATGAGCAGTTCTTC; CDR3aa: CASSGGGETYNEQFF
j_gene: TRBJ2-4; v_gene: TRBV20-1; d_gene: TRBD1; abundance: NA; CDR3nt: TGCAGTGCTTCTCGGACAGGGAATGTAGCCAAAAACATTCAGTACTTC; CDR3aa: CSASRTGNVAKNIQYF
j_gene: TRBJ1-2; v_gene: TRBV7-9; d_gene: NA; abundance: once; CDR3nt: TGTGCCAGCAGCTTATCCCGGACTGTTAACTATGGCTACACCTTC; CDR3aa: CASSLSRTVNYGYTF
j_gene: TRBJ1-5; v_gene: TRBV12-3/TRBV12-4; d_gene: NA; abundance: many; CDR3nt: TGTGCCAGCAGTTTAAATTTTGTCAGGGGCCATCAGCCCCAGCATTTT; CDR3aa: CASSLNFVRGHQPQHF
j_gene: TRBJ2-7; v_gene: TRBV18; d_gene: NA; abundance: NA; CDR3nt: TGTGCCAGCTCACCACGGGGGGGGGGCGAGAAAGACAATGAGCAGTACTTC; CDR3aa: CASSPRGGGEKDNEQYF
j_gene: TRBJ2-1; v_gene: TRBV7-2; d_gene: TRBD2; abundance: few; CDR3nt: TGTGCCAGCAGCTTGACTAGCGGGGGGGCACTCCCCAAATACAATGAGCAGTTCTTC; CDR3aa: CASSLTSGGALPKYNEQFF
j_gene: TRBJ2-3; v_gene: TRBV29-1; d_gene: TRBD2; abundance: few; CDR3nt: TGCAGCGTTGTCCTTCTAGCGGGGTATACAGATACGCAGTATTTT; CDR3aa: CSVVLLAGYTDTQYF
j_gene: TRBJ2-7; v_gene: TRBV30; d_gene: NA; abundance: NA; CDR3nt: TGTGCCGAGGGAGGGGGTGTAGGCGAGCAGTACTTC; CDR3aa: CAEGGGVGEQYF
j_gene: TRBJ2-1; v_gene: TRBV20-1; d_gene: NA; abundance: few; CDR3nt: TGCAGTGCTAGCGGGATCTCCTACAATGAGCAGTTCTTC; CDR3aa: CSASGISYNEQFF
j_gene: TRBJ2-7; v_gene: TRBV29-1; d_gene: NA; abundance: NA; CDR3nt: TGCAGCGTTGGGGGGGTGCAGGGCACCTACAATGAGCAGTACTTC; CDR3aa: CSVGGVQGTYNEQYF
j_gene: TRBJ2-1; v_gene: TRBV6-2/TRBV6-3; d_gene: TRBD2; abundance: NA; CDR3nt: TGTGCCAGCGCGGGACTAGCGGCCTACAATGAGCAGTTCTTC; CDR3aa: CASAGLAAYNEQFF
j_gene: TRBJ1-1; v_gene: TRBV20-1; d_gene: NA; abundance: few; CDR3nt: TGCAGTGCTAGCAGGGACACTGAAGCTTTCTTT; CDR3aa: CSASRDTEAFF
j_gene: TRBJ2-1; v_gene: TRBV29-1; d_gene: TRBD2; abundance: many; CDR3nt: TGCAGCCTTCTAGCGGGAGGGGGCAATGAGCAGTTCTTC; CDR3aa: CSLLAGGGNEQFF
j_gene: TRBJ2-6; v_gene: TRBV6-5; d_gene: NA; abundance: NA; CDR3nt: TGTGCCAGCAGCCGCACAGGATCAGGGGCCAACGTCCTGACTTTC; CDR3aa: CASSRTGSGANVLTF
j_gene: TRBJ1-4; v_gene: TRBV20-1; d_gene: NA; abundance: NA; CDR3nt: TGCAGTGCTAGAGTCGGGACATCGGAGGGAAAACTGTTTTTT; CDR3aa: CSARVGTSEGKLFF
j_gene: TRBJ2-1; v_gene: TRBV9; d_gene: TRBD2; abundance: NA; CDR3nt: TGTGCCAGCAGTGATCTAGCGGGTGGTTCCCACAATGAGCAGTTCTTC; CDR3aa: CASSDLAGGSHNEQFF
j_gene: TRBJ2-7; v_gene: TRBV7-8; d_gene: NA; abundance: NA; CDR3nt: TGTGCCAGCAGCCGGGGACTTTCCGGCTACGAGCAGTACTTC; CDR3aa: CASSRGLSGYEQYF
j_gene: TRBJ2-3; v_gene: TRBV25-1; d_gene: NA; abundance: NA; CDR3nt: TGTGCCAGCACCAGAGGGGAGCGGGCTAGCACAGATACGCAGTATTTT; CDR3aa: CASTRGERASTDTQYF
j_gene: TRBJ1-1; v_gene: TRBV6-5; d_gene: TRBD1; abundance: few; CDR3nt: TGTGCCAGCAGCGGACAGGGTAGTATAGACACTGAAGCTTTCTTT; CDR3aa: CASSGQGSIDTEAFF
j_gene: TRBJ2-1; v_gene: TRBV7-3; d_gene: NA; abundance: few; CDR3nt: TGTGCCAGCAGCGAGGGGCCGGCGGGCAATGAGCAGTTCTTC; CDR3aa: CASSEGPAGNEQFF
j_gene: TRBJ1-1; v_gene: TRBV12-3/TRBV12-4; d_gene: NA; abundance: NA; CDR3nt: TGTGCCAGCAGTTTACTGGGGGCCGGAAACACTGAAGCTTTCTTT; CDR3aa: CASSLLGAGNTEAFF
j_gene: TRBJ2-5; v_gene: TRBV13; d_gene: NA; abundance: few; CDR3nt: TGTGCCAGCAGCTTATCGGGACCGAAAGAGACCCAGTACTTC; CDR3aa: CASSLSGPKETQYF
j_gene: TRBJ2-5; v_gene: TRBV6-5; d_gene: NA; abundance: few; CDR3nt: TGTGCCAGCGGAGGCCTAAGGGAGACCCAGTACTTC; CDR3aa: CASGGLRETQYF
j_gene: TRBJ1-2; v_gene: TRBV20-1; d_gene: NA; abundance: few; CDR3nt: TGCAGTGCTAGAGCGGGCGGGTACACGAACTATGGCTACACCTTC; CDR3aa: CSARAGGYTNYGYTF
j_gene: TRBJ1-2; v_gene: TRBV24-1; d_gene: NA; abundance: NA; CDR3nt: TGTGCTACCCTGGGGTTCCTGAACTATGGCTACACCTTC; CDR3aa: CATLGFLNYGYTF
j_gene: TRBJ1-5; v_gene: TRBV12-3/TRBV12-4; d_gene: NA; abundance: NA; CDR3nt: TGTGCCAGCAGTTTACAGGCCGTGGGTCAGCCCCAGCATTTT; CDR3aa: CASSLQAVGQPQHF
j_gene: TRBJ2-7; v_gene: TRBV4-1; d_gene: TRBD1; abundance: many; CDR3nt: TGCGCCAGCAGCCAAGCGGTCGACAGGGCTGGTCAGGGCGAGCAGTACTTC; CDR3aa: CASSQAVDRAGQGEQYF
j_gene: TRBJ2-7; v_gene: TRBV20-1; d_gene: NA; abundance: many; CDR3nt: TGCAGTGTCCGGGACTTTCACCACTACGAGCAGTACTTC; CDR3aa: CSVRDFHHYEQYF
j_gene: TRBJ1-1; v_gene: TRBV29-1; d_gene: TRBD1; abundance: NA; CDR3nt: TGCAGCGTTGGTCCCTCTCGACAGGGGGCTGAAGCTTTCTTT; CDR3aa: CSVGPSRQGAEAFF
j_gene: TRBJ2-7; v_gene: TRBV5-1; d_gene: TRBD2; abundance: NA; CDR3nt: TGCGCCAGCAGCTTGGAGGAGTGGCTTAGCGGGGGACCTTCCTACGAGCAGTACTTC; CDR3aa: CASSLEEWLSGGPSYEQYF
j_gene: TRBJ1-5; v_gene: TRBV20-1; d_gene: NA; abundance: many; CDR3nt: TGCAGTGCGAACCTACAGGGTGGAAGCAATCAGCCCCAGCATTTT; CDR3aa: CSANLQGGSNQPQHF
j_gene: TRBJ2-7; v_gene: TRBV29-1; d_gene: TRBD2; abundance: many; CDR3nt: TGCAGCGTTGTTCCCCAACTAGCGGGAGCCTACGAGCAGTACTTC; CDR3aa: CSVVPQLAGAYEQYF
j_gene: TRBJ1-2; v_gene: TRBV6-2/TRBV6-3; d_gene: NA; abundance: NA; CDR3nt: TGTGCCAGCAGTTACGTGAGTTGGGACGGCCGTAACTATGGCTACACCTTC; CDR3aa: CASSYVSWDGRNYGYTF
j_gene: TRBJ2-5; v_gene: TRBV29-1; d_gene: TRBD1; abundance: many; CDR3nt: TGCAGCGTTGAGTGGACAGGGGGAAAGGGGGCCCAGTACTTC; CDR3aa: CSVEWTGGKGAQYF
j_gene: TRBJ2-7; v_gene: TRBV29-1; d_gene: NA; abundance: NA; CDR3nt: TGCAGCGTTGAGGTTGTTTGGGCGGATTGCTCCTACGAGCAGTACTTC; CDR3aa: CSVEVVWADCSYEQYF
j_gene: TRBJ2-1; v_gene: TRBV11-2; d_gene: TRBD1; abundance: NA; CDR3nt: TGTGCCAGCAGCTTAGATGGGGCAGGGGGCCTTCTATCCTACAATGAGCAGTTCTTC; CDR3aa: CASSLDGAGGLLSYNEQFF
j_gene: TRBJ2-5; v_gene: TRBV12-3/TRBV12-4; d_gene: NA; abundance: NA; CDR3nt: TGTGCCAGCAGTCTGACAGTTAACCAAGAGACCCAGTACTTC; CDR3aa: CASSLTVNQETQYF
j_gene: TRBJ2-3; v_gene: TRBV7-2; d_gene: NA; abundance: many; CDR3nt: TGTGCCAGCAGCTTATTTGCAGATACGCAGTATTTT; CDR3aa: CASSLFADTQYF
j_gene: TRBJ2-1; v_gene: TRBV7-8; d_gene: NA; abundance: NA; CDR3nt: TGTGCCGGCAGCTTAGAGCATACCTACAATGAGCAGTCCTTC; CDR3aa: CAGSLEHTYNEQSF